The entry below describes one T cell receptor (beta chain). The antigen remains undetermined. The CDR3 extends over 15 amino acids. Deletions cut 10 bases from V and 11 bases from J, with 29 bases between. The V gene's germline CDR1 is MDHEN and CDR2 SYDVKM. This sample was included in a study of blood T cells in healthy people across ages. General study points: Age brought a roughly linear fall in TCR beta diversity measured per million T cells.

The use of a sample-barcoded 5' primer and a J-beta primer mix characterized a second PCR of roughly 7 to 11 cycles. Each cDNA molecule received a tag from a template-switch adaptor that had 12 random nucleotides. From the 5' RACE reads, TCRdb called clonotypes with MiXCR, one entry per CDR3 protein. The sample carries roughly 700,000 distinct CDR3 sequences, approximately 49% recorded once. In terms of origin and age, donors were healthy Caucasian individuals from Russia aged 6 to 90. The receptor comes from a woman aged 60-70 years in good health. Input material: blood. The genes are TRBV28 and TRBJ2-5, with a tentative D call TRBD2 (6 bases). The CDR3 DNA follows: TGTGCCATCGCACCACCCCGGACTCGCGGGAATGAGCAGTACTTC. This encodes CAIAPPRTRGNEQYF.